This record covers a single T cell receptor beta chain. The target antigen is unknown. This sample was included in a study of lymphopenia after photon versus proton radiotherapy. Study-level points and caveats: After the lymphocyte nadir, photon-treated repertoires showed oligoclonal expansion, especially of CD8+ Temra cells. Photon-treated patients lost naive T cells and TCR diversity; proton-treated stayed stable.

CDR3 size: 9 residues. The data were produced by immunoSEQ multiplex PCR, yet TCRdb's version contains in-frame clones alone and is incomplete. Here the sample spans some 26,000 clones, around four fifths being singletons. The sequencing here drew on peripheral blood, taken from a patient treated with photon-based radiotherapy. The clonotype comes from a woman aged 45-65 years with pancreatic cancer. The genes are TRBV21-1 and TRBJ2-7. TRBV21-1 is recorded as a pseudogene. The CDR3: CASSKAGNF. The CDR3 DNA follows: TGTGCCAGCAGCAAAGCCGGAAACTTC.